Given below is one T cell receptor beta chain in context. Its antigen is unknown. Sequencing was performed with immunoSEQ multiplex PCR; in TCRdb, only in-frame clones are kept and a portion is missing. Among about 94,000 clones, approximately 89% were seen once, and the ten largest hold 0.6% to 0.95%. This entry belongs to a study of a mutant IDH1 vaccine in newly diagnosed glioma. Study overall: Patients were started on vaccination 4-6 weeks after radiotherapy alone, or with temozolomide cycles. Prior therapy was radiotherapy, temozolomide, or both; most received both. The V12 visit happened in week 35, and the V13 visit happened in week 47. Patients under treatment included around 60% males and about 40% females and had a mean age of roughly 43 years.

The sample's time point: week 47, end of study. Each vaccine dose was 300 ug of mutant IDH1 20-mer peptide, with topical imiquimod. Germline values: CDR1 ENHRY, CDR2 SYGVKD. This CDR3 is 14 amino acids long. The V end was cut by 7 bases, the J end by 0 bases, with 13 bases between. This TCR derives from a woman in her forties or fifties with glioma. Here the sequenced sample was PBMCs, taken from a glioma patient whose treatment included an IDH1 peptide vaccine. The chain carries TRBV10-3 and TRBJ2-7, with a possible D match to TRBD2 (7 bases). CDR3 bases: TGTGCCATCAAGGGGGGGACTAACTCCTACGAGCAGTACTTC. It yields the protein CAIKGGTNSYEQYF.